The 15 T cell receptor beta chains below come from one sample, sequenced in a study of T cell responses to AZD1222 COVID-19 vaccine. The table came from immunoSEQ multiplex PCR; TCRdb's copy has only in-frame clones and leaves some out. This sample has more than 70,000 clones, with 90% found just once. Sequencing used peripheral blood, obtained 28 days after the second AZD1222 dose. The receptors were gathered from an adult who received the AZD1222 COVID-19 vaccine.

This chain links TRBV5-4 with TRBJ2-1; TRBD2 matches at 10 bases. V trimming: 4 bases; J trimming: 1 base; junction bases outside the gene matches: 5. The CDR3 contains 16 residues. In germline, CDR1 is SGHNT, CDR2 YYREEE (reference sequence). CDR3 residues: CASSAPSGSSYNEQFF. In DNA form, the CDR3 reads TGTGCCAGCAGCGCCCCTAGCGGGAGTTCCTACAATGAGCAGTTCTTC.

This rearrangement joins TRBV18 to TRBJ1-1; maybe TRBD1 (6 bases). V lost 6 bases to trimming and J lost 1 base, with 9 bases between them. The CDR3 length is 13 residues. CDR1 KGHSH and CDR2 LQKENI come from the germline V gene. The CDR3 DNA sequence: TGTGCCAGCTCGGGACAAGCGAACACTGAAGCTTTCTTT. As protein: CASSGQANTEAFF.

The chain uses TRBV5-5 and TRBJ1-1; TRBD1 might be the D (6 bases). Germline V gene lookup returns CDR1 SGHKS and CDR2 YYEKEE (reference sequence). This CDR3 comprises 16 residues. Trimming stripped 2 bases from V and 0 bases from J, with 14 bases between. The CDR3 bases are TGTGCCAGCAGCTTTGCCGGACAGTTTATGAACACTGAAGCTTTCTTT. Translated, it gives CASSFAGQFMNTEAFF.

The chain combines TRBV9 with TRBJ2-5, with D tentatively TRBD1 or TRBD2 (5 bases each). This CDR3 is built from 14 residues. Germline-derived CDR1 and CDR2 are SGDLS and YYNGEE. The ends were cut back, 0 bases at V and 5 bases at J, with 11 bases in the middle. CDR3 sequence (DNA): TGTGCCAGCAGCGTAGATTGGGGGTCGGAGACCCAGTACTTC. Encoded protein: CASSVDWGSETQYF.

The chain carries TRBV5-1 and TRBJ1-1; D not resolved. CDR3 length: 13 residues. Trimming took off 2 bases at V and 3 bases at J, with 8 bases between the two ends. From germline, CDR1 is SGHRS and CDR2 YFSETQ. In DNA, the CDR3 is TGCGCCAGCAGCTTTGACCGGGACACTGAAGCTTTCTTT. Amino acid sequence: CASSFDRDTEAFF.

This chain joins TRBV24-1 and TRBJ2-1; 8 bases map to TRBD2. Germline lookup yields CDR1 KGHDR and CDR2 SFDVKD. This CDR3 has 17 residues. The V and J ends lost 4 bases and 1 base, in that order; junction bases with no gene match: 8. This CDR3 reads CATSDTSGRYSYNEQFF. CDR3 in DNA: TGTGCCACCAGTGACACCAGCGGGAGATATTCCTACAATGAGCAGTTCTTC.

This clone was found a few times. This CDR3 reads CASSFYGALRTEAFF. In DNA form, the CDR3 reads TGTGCCAGCAGCTTTTACGGGGCGCTTCGGACTGAAGCTTTCTTT. V gene TRBV5-4 combines with J gene TRBJ1-1, with D possibly being TRBD1 (5 bases). CDR1 is SGHNT and CDR2 is YYREEE in the germline V gene (reference sequence). Trimming took off 2 bases at V and 5 bases at J, with 16 bases between the two ends. The CDR3 totals 15 residues.

The chain has TRBV28 and TRBJ2-3, with 8 bases fitting TRBD1. The trim removed 6 bases at V and 3 bases at J, leaving 17 bases unmatched. Germline V lookup: CDR1 MDHEN, CDR2 SYDVKM. This CDR3 is 18 amino acids long. CDR3 sequence (DNA): TGTGCCAGCAGCCCACTACAGGCGCAGGGGGCCCTTACAGATACGCAGTATTTT. Translating gives CASSPLQAQGALTDTQYF.

The rearrangement joins TRBV5-4 to TRBJ1-1; tentative D call: TRBD1 (6 bases). The V end was cut by 3 bases, the J end by 4 bases, with 16 bases between. CDR3 length equals 15 residues. In germline, CDR1 is SGHNT, CDR2 YYREEE (reference sequence). For the CDR3, the DNA is TGTGCCAGCAGCTACAGCAGGGGCCCGCGCACTGAAGCTTTCTTT. This encodes CASSYSRGPRTEAFF.

The chain carries TRBV6-6 and TRBJ1-2; 7 nucleotides align to TRBD1. The CDR3 sequence is 14 residues long. The V and J ends lost 10 bases and 4 bases, in that order; junction bases with no gene match: 12. Germline values: CDR1 MNHNY, CDR2 SVGAGI (reference sequence). DNA of the CDR3: TGTGCCACCGAACGACAGGGATCCGCCTATGGCTACACCTTC. It codes for CATERQGSAYGYTF.

This chain joins TRBV18 and TRBJ2-5; 7 bases fit TRBD1. V trimming: 5 bases; J trimming: 6 bases; junction bases outside the gene matches: 6. Germline CDR1 KGHSH, CDR2 LQKENI. The CDR3 is 13 amino acids. This chain's CDR3 is CASSEGTVKTQYF. The CDR3 bases are TGTGCCAGCTCAGAAGGGACAGTGAAGACCCAGTACTTC.

A word on this clone: Other DNA sequences in this sample translate to the same CDR3. The chain recombines TRBV18 with TRBJ1-2; perhaps TRBD1 as D (5 bases). Trimming pared 6 bases from V and 8 bases from J, leaving 13 bases between. Germline CDR1 KGHSH, CDR2 LQKENI. The CDR3 is made up of 12 amino acids. The CDR3 loop is CASSRPQGGYTF. CDR3 sequence (DNA): TGTGCCAGCTCGCGGCCGCAGGGCGGCTACACCTTC.

To note about this clone: The sample holds other DNA sequences that translate to the same CDR3. V usage is TRBV11-2 and J usage is TRBJ1-3; the D is unclear. Germline loops: CDR1 SGHAT, CDR2 FQNNGV. This CDR3 region has 15 residues. Trimming took off 3 bases at V and 0 bases at J, with 9 bases between the two ends. The CDR3 DNA follows: TGTGCCAGCAGCTTGGGAGGGTTCTCTGGAAACACCATATATTTT. As protein: CASSLGGFSGNTIYF.

This clone was detected only once. The chain recombines TRBV6-6 with TRBJ1-1; no firm D call. CDR3 length: 12 residues. Germline loops: CDR1 MNHNY, CDR2 SVGAGI (reference sequence). V was cut by 7 bases and J by 1 base, with 7 bases left in between. The CDR3 reads CASTLENTEAFF. The CDR3 nucleotides are TGTGCCAGCACCCTAGAGAACACTGAAGCTTTCTTT.

CDR3 sequence (DNA): TGTGCTAGTGATACAACAGGGGCCATGAACACTGAAGCTTTCTTT. The encoded protein is CASDTTGAMNTEAFF. This chain uses TRBV12-5 with TRBJ1-1; 7 nucleotides line up with TRBD1. The V gene's germline CDR1 is LGHNT and CDR2 FRNRAP. The CDR3 spans 15 residues. V lost 7 bases, J lost 0 bases, and 8 bases stayed unmatched.